This TCR beta chain was captured in a study of blood T cell repertoires in COVID-19. The length of the CDR3 is 14 residues. The germline V gene encodes CDR1 DFQATT and CDR2 SNEGSKA (reference sequence). V lost 3 bases and J lost 6; bases outside the gene matches: 8. Sequenced by immunoSEQ multiplex PCR; TCRdb stores in-frame clones only, minus some. The sample shows 150,000 or so clones, roughly 76% of them seen only once. The V and J genes are TRBV20-1 and TRBJ2-1, with TRBD2 identical over 7 bases. The clonotype originates from a woman aged 45-59 years with active or convalescent COVID-19. The sample comprised peripheral blood. CDR3 amino acids: CSASVLARLNEQFF. The DNA for the CDR3 is TGCAGTGCTAGTGTACTAGCGCGACTCAATGAGCAGTTCTTC.